This entry concerns a single T cell receptor (beta chain). The target antigen is unknown. This CDR3 contains 13 residues. Trimming pared 4 bases from V and 0 bases from J, leaving 8 bases between. The germline CDR1 and CDR2 sequences are SGHRS and YFSETQ. These data are taken from a study of Tregs in tolerant kidney transplant recipients. Across the whole study: Antibodies separated recipient from donor cells.

Findings and caveats of the study: Few patients were studied, so findings need validation in larger groups.

Using immunoSEQ multiplex PCR, the repertoire was profiled, and TCRdb retains in-frame clones only, with some absent. This table holds 35,000 to 50,000 clones, less than 97% found once. Sequenced: Tregs from blood cultured with allogeneic cells. The chain employs TRBV5-1 and TRBJ2-7; D unclear. This clonotype was sampled from a human donor in good health. CDR3 in amino acids: CASSDTASYEQYF. As DNA, the CDR3 is TGCGCCAGCAGCGATACAGCCTCCTACGAGCAGTACTTC.